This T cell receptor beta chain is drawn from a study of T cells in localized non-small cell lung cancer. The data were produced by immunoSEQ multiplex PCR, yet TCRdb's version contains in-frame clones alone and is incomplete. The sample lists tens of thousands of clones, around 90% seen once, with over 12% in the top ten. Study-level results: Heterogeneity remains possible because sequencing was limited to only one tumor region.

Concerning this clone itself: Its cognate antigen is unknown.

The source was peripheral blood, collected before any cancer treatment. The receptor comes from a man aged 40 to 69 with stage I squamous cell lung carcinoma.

DNA for the CDR3: TGCAGTGCTCTTCGGGGGGAGACCCAGTACTTC. This encodes CSALRGETQYF. The gene calls are TRBV20-1 and TRBJ2-5, with a possible D match to TRBD2 (6 bases). CDR3 size: 11 residues. Germline V gene sequence: CDR1 DFQATT, CDR2 SNEGSKA (reference sequence). V was trimmed by 5 bases and J by 5 bases, leaving 9 bases between them.